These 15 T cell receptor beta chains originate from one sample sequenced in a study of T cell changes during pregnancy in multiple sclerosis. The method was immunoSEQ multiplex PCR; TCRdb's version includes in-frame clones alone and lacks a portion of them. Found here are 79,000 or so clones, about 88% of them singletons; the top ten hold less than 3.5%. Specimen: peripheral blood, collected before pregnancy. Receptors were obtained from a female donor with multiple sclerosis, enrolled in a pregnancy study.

The CDR3 region is CASSPGGAQYF. CDR3 DNA sequence: TGTGCCAGCAGCCCTGGAGGGGCCCAGTACTTC. V usage is TRBV11-2 and J usage is TRBJ2-5; D might be TRBD2 (6 bases). The CDR3 contains 11 residues. Germline CDR1 is SGHAT and CDR2 is FQNNGV. The V end lost 5 bases, the J end lost 9 bases, and 10 bases lay between the germline ends.

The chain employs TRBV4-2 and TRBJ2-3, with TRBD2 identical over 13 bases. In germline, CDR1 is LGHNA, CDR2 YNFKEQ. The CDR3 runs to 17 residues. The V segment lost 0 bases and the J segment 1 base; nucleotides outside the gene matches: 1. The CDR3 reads CASSQEGTSGGTDTQYF. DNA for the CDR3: TGTGCCAGCAGCCAAGAGGGGACTAGCGGGGGCACAGATACGCAGTATTTT.

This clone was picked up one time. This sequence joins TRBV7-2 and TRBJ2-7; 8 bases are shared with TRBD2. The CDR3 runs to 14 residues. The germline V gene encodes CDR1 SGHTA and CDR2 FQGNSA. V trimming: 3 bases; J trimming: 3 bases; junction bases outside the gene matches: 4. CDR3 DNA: TGTGCCAGCAGCTTGCGGACTAGCATCTACGAGCAGTACTTC. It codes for CASSLRTSIYEQYF.

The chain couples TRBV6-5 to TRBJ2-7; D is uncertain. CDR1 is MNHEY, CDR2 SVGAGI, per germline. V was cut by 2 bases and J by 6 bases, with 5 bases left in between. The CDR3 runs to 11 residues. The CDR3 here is CASSYRGEQYF. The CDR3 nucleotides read TGTGCCAGCAGTTACCGAGGCGAGCAGTACTTC.

The CDR3: CASSSLRDTFRDTQYF. CDR3 DNA: TGTGCCAGCAGCTCCCTCCGGGACACATTCAGAGATACGCAGTATTTT. V gene TRBV7-2 combines with J gene TRBJ2-3, with D tentatively TRBD1 (6 bases). There are 16 residues in the CDR3. V lost 4 bases and J 5 bases, leaving 19 bases between the germline ends. From germline, CDR1 is SGHTA and CDR2 FQGNSA.

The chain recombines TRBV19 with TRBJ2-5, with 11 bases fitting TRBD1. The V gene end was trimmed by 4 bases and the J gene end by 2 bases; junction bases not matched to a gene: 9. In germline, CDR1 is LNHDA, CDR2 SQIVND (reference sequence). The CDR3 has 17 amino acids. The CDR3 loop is CASSTILGQGEQETQYF. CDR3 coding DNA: TGTGCCAGTAGTACCATTCTGGGACAGGGGGAACAAGAGACCCAGTACTTC. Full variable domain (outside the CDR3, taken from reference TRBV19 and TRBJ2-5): DGGITQSPKYLFRKEGQNVTLSCEQNLNHDAMYWYRQDPGQGLRLIYYSQIVNDFQKGDIAEGYSVSREKKESFPLTVTSAQKNPTAFYLCASSTILGQGEQETQYFGPGTRLLVL.

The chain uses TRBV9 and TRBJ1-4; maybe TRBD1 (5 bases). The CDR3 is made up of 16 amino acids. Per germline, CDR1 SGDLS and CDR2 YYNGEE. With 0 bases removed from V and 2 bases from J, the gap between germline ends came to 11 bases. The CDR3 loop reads CASSVEGRGTNEKLFF. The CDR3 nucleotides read TGTGCCAGCAGCGTAGAGGGGCGCGGCACTAATGAAAAACTGTTTTTT.

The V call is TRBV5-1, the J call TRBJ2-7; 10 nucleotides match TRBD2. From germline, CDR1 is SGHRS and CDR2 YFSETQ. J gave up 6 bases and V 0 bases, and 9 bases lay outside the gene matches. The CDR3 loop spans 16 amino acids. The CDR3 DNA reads TGCGCCAGCAGCTTGGGTATAGCGGGGGGACTATCCGAGCAGTACTTC. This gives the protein CASSLGIAGGLSEQYF.

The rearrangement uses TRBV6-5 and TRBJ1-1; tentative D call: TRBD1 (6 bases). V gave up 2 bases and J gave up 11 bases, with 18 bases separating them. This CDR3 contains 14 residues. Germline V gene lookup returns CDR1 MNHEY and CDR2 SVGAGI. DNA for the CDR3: TGTGCCAGCAGTTACCTTGGAGGGGGGGGGATGGCTTTCTTT. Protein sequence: CASSYLGGGGMAFF.

In DNA form, the CDR3 reads TGTGCCAGCAGCTTAGGATCAACGGGGATGAACACTGAAGCTTTCTTT. Amino acid sequence: CASSLGSTGMNTEAFF. This rearrangement joins TRBV7-9 to TRBJ1-1; no firm D call. The CDR3 is 16 amino acids. V lost 1 base and J lost 0, with 12 bases in between. Germline CDR1 reads SEHNR; CDR2 reads FQNEAQ (reference sequence).

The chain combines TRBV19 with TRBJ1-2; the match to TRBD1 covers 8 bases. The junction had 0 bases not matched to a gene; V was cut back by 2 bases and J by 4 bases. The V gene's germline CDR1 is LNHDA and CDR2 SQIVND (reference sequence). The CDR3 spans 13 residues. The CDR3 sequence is CASSIQGAYGYTF. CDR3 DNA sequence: TGTGCCAGTAGTATACAGGGGGCCTATGGCTACACCTTC.

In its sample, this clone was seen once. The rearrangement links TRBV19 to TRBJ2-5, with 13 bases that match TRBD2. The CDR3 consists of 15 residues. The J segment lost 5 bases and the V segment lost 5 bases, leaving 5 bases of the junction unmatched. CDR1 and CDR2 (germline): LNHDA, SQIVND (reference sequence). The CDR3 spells CASSPSTSGRETQYF. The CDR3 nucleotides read TGTGCCAGTAGTCCGTCGACTAGCGGGAGGGAGACCCAGTACTTC. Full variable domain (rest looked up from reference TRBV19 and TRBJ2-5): DGGITQSPKYLFRKEGQNVTLSCEQNLNHDAMYWYRQDPGQGLRLIYYSQIVNDFQKGDIAEGYSVSREKKESFPLTVTSAQKNPTAFYLCASSPSTSGRETQYFGPGTRLLVL.

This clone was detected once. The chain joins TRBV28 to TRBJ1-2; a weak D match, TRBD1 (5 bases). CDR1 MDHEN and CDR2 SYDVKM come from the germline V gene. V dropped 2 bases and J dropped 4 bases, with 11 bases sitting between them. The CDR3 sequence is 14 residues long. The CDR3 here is CASSLGQGSYGYTF. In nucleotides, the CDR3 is TGTGCCAGCAGTTTAGGCCAGGGAAGCTATGGCTACACCTTC.

The CDR3 spells CASKFGGVKQPQHF. The CDR3, as DNA: TGTGCCAGCAAATTCGGGGGGGTCAAACAGCCCCAGCATTTT. The genes are TRBV19 and TRBJ1-5; D may be TRBD1 (5 bases). This CDR3 has 14 amino acids. V was trimmed by 9 bases and J by 7 bases, leaving 19 bases between them. Germline-derived CDR1 and CDR2 are LNHDA and SQIVND (reference sequence).

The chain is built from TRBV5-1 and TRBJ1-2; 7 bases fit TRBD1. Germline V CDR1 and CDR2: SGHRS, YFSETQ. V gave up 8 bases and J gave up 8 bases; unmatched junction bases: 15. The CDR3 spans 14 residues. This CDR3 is CASSATETGWGYTF. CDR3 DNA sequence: TGCGCCAGTAGTGCTACGGAGACAGGGTGGGGCTACACCTTC.